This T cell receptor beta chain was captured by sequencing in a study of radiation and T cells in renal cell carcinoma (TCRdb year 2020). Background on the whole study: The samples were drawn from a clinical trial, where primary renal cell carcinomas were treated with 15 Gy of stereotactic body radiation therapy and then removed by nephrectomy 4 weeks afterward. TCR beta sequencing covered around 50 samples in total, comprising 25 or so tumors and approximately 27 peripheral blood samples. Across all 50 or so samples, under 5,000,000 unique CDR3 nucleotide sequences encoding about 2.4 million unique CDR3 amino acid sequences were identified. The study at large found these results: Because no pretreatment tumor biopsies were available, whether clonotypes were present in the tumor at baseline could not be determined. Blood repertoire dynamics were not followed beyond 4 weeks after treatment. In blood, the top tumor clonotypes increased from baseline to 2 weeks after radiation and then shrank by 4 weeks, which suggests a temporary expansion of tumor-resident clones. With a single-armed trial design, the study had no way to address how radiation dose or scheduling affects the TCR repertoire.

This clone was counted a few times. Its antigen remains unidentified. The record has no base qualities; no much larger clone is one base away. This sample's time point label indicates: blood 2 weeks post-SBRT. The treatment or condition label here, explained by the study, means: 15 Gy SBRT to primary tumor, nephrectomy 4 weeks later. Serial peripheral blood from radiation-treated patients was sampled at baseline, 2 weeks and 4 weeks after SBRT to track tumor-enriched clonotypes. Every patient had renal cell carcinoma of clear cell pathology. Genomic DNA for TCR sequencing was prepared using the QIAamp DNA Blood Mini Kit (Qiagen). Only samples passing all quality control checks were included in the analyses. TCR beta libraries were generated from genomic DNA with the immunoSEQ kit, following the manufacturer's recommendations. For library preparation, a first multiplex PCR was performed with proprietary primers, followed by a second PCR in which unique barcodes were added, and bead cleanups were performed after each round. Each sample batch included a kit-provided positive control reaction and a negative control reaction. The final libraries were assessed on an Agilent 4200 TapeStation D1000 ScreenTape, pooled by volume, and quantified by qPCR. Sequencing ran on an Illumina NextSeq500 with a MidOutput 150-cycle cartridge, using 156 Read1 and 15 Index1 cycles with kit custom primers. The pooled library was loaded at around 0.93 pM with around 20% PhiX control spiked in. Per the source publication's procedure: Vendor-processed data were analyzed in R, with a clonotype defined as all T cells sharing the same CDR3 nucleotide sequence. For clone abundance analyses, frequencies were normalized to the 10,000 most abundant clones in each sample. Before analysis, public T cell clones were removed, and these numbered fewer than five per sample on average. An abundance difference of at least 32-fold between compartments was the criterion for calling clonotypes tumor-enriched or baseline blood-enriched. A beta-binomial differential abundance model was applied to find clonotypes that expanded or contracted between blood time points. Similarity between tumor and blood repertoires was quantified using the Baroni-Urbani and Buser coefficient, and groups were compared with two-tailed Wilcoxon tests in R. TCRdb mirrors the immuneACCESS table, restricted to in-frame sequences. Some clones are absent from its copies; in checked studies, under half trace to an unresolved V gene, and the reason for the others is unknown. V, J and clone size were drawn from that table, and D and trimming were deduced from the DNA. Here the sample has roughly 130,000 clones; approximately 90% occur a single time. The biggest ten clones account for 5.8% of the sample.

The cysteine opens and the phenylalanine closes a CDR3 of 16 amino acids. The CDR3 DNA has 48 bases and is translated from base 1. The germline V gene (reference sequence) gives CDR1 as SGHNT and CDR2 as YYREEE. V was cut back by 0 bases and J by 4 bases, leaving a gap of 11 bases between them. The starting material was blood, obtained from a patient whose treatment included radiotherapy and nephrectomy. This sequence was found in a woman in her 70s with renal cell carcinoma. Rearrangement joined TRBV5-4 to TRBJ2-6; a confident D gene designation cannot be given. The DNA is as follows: TGTGCCAGCAGCTTGGGGGTCCGGTCGGGGGCCAACGTCCTGACTTTC. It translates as CASSLGVRSGANVLTF.